One sample yielded the 2 T cell receptor beta chains listed below, sequenced in a study of spatial heterogeneity in lung cancer. TCRdb itself ran the 5' RACE reads through MiXCR, one entry per CDR3 protein. Of 45,000 to 55,000 distinct CDR3 sequences listed, approximately 5% are singletons. Time point here: sample taken at primary tumor resection. Whole RNA, which was extracted from tumor, nontumor lung tissue or frozen PBMC, was sequenced without any cell sorting. This specimen consisted of PBMCs, obtained at surgery. The source is a male donor with early-stage non-small cell lung cancer.

This clonotype has at least ten counts. The J gene is TRBJ2-7, the V gene TRBV20-1, with D possibly being TRBD2 (6 bases). CDR3 size: 14 residues. Per germline, CDR1 DFQATT and CDR2 SNEGSKA (reference sequence). The germline V and J ends were trimmed by 0 bases and 7 bases, with 16 bases remaining between them. The chain's CDR3 is CSARDGRDRWEQYF. The CDR3 DNA follows: TGCAGTGCTAGAGATGGGCGGGATAGGTGGGAGCAGTACTTC.

This clonotype was seen at least ten times. The chain links TRBV30 to TRBJ1-4; D remains ambiguous. Germline values: CDR1 GTSNPN, CDR2 SVGIG (reference sequence). The CDR3 loop spans 13 amino acids. V lost 0 bases, J lost 12 bases, and 14 bases lay in between. This CDR3 reads CAWSVNTRYQLFF. The CDR3 DNA sequence: TGTGCCTGGAGTGTAAACACCCGATACCAACTGTTTTTT. The variable domain in full, completed from reference TRBV30 and TRBJ1-4, reads SQTIHQWPATLVQPVGSPLSLECTVEGTSNPNLYWYRQAAGRGLQLLFYSVGIGQISSEVPQNLSASRPQDRQFILSSKKLLLSDSGFYLCAWSVNTRYQLFFGSGTQLSVL.